What follows are 9 T cell receptor beta chains derived from one specimen sequenced in a study of OX40 agonist ivuxolimab in advanced cancers. Assay used: immunoSEQ multiplex PCR; TCRdb lists only in-frame clones, some missing. The table records tens of thousands of clones, less than 85% of them present only once. The sequences come from CD4+ or CD8+ T cells sorted from blood, collected in a trial of the OX40 agonist ivuxolimab. The receptors here all came from an adult with an advanced solid tumor such as melanoma, head and neck, liver or kidney cancer.

The V call is TRBV6-1, the J call TRBJ1-5; D is ambiguous. Per the germline V gene, CDR1 is MNHNS and CDR2 is SASEGT. With 3 bases removed from V and 0 bases from J, the gap between germline ends came to 12 bases. This CDR3 has 16 amino acids. In nucleotides, the CDR3 is TGTGCCAGCAGTGAGAGAATAGGGTATAGCAATCAGCCCCAGCATTTT. This gives the protein CASSERIGYSNQPQHF.

Judged by abundance, this clone is medium-sized. The gene calls are TRBV4-2 and TRBJ1-2; tentative D call: TRBD1 (5 bases). The CDR3 spans 15 residues. Germline V CDR1 and CDR2: LGHNA, YNFKEQ. The V end was cut by 2 bases, the J end by 2 bases, with 12 bases between. CDR3 DNA: TGTGCCAGCAGCCAAACTCCTCCAGGGAACTATGGCTACACCTTC. It yields the protein CASSQTPPGNYGYTF.

V and J are TRBV4-2 and TRBJ1-2; D ambiguous. Trimming removed 4 bases at V and 1 base at J, with 7 bases between. The CDR3 runs 13 residues. Per germline, CDR1 LGHNA and CDR2 YNFKEQ. The CDR3 DNA sequence: TGTGCCAGCAGCCGAGAACATAACTATGGCTACACCTTC. Translation gives CASSREHNYGYTF.

The CDR3, as DNA: TGCGCCAGCAGCTTGGAGAGGGACACGCAGTATTTT. It yields the protein CASSLERDTQYF. The chain uses TRBV5-1 and TRBJ2-3; D tentatively fits TRBD1 or TRBD2 (5 bases each). This CDR3 comprises 12 residues. The V end lost 0 bases, the J end lost 9 bases, and 8 bases lay between the germline ends. Germline CDR1 and CDR2: SGHRS and YFSETQ.

The rearrangement uses TRBV10-2 and TRBJ2-7; no firm D call. Germline CDR1 and CDR2: WSHSY and SAAADI. The V and J ends lost 4 bases and 4 bases respectively, with 20 bases between them. There are 16 residues in the CDR3. The CDR3 is CASSARTSSWEYEQYF. In DNA, the CDR3 is TGCGCCAGCAGTGCTAGAACCTCCTCGTGGGAATACGAGCAGTACTTC.

This clone was counted a single time. V gene TRBV10-3 combines with J gene TRBJ2-3, with D perhaps TRBD2 (6 bases). CDR3 length equals 14 residues. Germline CDR1 reads ENHRY; CDR2 reads SYGVKD. V was cut by 7 bases and J by 0 bases, with 11 bases left in between. CDR3 sequence: CAIKSGGSTDTQYF. In nucleotides, the CDR3 is TGTGCCATCAAGTCCGGGGGTAGCACAGATACGCAGTATTTT.

The rearrangement uses TRBV11-3 and TRBJ2-5; 14 bases align to TRBD2. J gave up 0 bases and V 1 base, and 1 base lay outside the gene matches. The CDR3 spans 17 residues. Per germline, CDR1 SGHNT and CDR2 YENEEA. CDR3 nucleotide sequence: TGTGCCAGCAGCTTAGGGGGACTAGCGGGGGACCAAGAGACCCAGTACTTC. Translating it yields CASSLGGLAGDQETQYF.

The rearrangement joins TRBV5-6 to TRBJ1-4; D call uncertain. The CDR3 is made up of 12 amino acids. V was clipped by 0 bases and J by 8 bases, with 5 bases between them. CDR1 SGHDT and CDR2 YYEEEE come from the germline V gene. The CDR3: CASSLAGEKLFF. DNA for the CDR3: TGTGCCAGCAGCTTGGCGGGGGAAAAACTGTTTTTT.

V and J are TRBV7-2 and TRBJ2-2; a weak D match, TRBD1 (5 bases). Germline lookup yields CDR1 SGHTA and CDR2 FQGNSA. V lost 1 base, J lost 5 bases, and 11 bases lay in between. This CDR3 is built from 15 residues. The CDR3 DNA reads TGTGCCAGCAGCTTAGGGGCAGGGCGGACCGGGGAGCTGTTTTTT. Its translation: CASSLGAGRTGELFF.